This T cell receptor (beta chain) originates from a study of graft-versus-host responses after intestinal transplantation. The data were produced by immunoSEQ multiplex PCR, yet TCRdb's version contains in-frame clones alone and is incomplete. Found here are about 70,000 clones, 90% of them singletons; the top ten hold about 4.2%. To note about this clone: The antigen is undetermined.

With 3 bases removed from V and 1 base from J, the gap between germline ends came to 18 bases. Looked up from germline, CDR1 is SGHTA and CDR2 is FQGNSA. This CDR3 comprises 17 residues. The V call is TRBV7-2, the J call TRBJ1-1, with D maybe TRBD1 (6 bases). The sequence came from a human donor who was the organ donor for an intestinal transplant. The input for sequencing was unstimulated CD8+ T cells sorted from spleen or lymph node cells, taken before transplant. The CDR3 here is CASSFTLTGGPNTEAFF. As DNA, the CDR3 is TGTGCCAGCAGCTTCACCTTAACGGGGGGCCCGAACACTGAAGCTTTCTTT.